This T cell receptor beta chain was recorded in a study of blood T cell repertoires in COVID-19. The V end lost 1 base, the J end lost 2 bases, and 9 bases lay between the germline ends. From germline, CDR1 is MGHRA and CDR2 YSYEKL. This CDR3 has 14 residues. TCRdb keeps only in-frame clones here, not all; method: immunoSEQ multiplex PCR. The sample holds 95,000 to 150,000 clones; 82% are singletons and the top ten take 12%. This TCR was recovered from a human donor in a cohort sampled during active COVID-19. Sequencing was done on a sample of peripheral blood. The chain employs TRBV4-1 and TRBJ2-7; possibly TRBD2 for D (5 bases). CDR3: CASSQVAGAYEQYF. CDR3 coding DNA: TGCGCCAGCAGCCAAGTGGCCGGGGCCTACGAGCAGTACTTC.